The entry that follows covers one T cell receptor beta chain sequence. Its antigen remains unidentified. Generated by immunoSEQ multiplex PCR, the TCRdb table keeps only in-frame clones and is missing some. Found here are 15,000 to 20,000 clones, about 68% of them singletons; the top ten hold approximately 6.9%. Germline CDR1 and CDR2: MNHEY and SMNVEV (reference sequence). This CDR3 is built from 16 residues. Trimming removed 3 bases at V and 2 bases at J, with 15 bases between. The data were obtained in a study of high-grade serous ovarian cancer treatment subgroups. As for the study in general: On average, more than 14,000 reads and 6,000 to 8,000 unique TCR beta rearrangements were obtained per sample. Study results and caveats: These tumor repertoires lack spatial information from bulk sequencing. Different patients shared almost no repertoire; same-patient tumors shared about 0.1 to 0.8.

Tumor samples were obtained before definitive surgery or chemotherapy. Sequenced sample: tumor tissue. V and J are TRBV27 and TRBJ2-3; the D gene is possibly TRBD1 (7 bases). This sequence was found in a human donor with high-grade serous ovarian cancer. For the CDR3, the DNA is TGTGCCAGCAGTTTCGGGGGTCAGGGGGTCACAGATACGCAGTATTTT. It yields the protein CASSFGGQGVTDTQYF.